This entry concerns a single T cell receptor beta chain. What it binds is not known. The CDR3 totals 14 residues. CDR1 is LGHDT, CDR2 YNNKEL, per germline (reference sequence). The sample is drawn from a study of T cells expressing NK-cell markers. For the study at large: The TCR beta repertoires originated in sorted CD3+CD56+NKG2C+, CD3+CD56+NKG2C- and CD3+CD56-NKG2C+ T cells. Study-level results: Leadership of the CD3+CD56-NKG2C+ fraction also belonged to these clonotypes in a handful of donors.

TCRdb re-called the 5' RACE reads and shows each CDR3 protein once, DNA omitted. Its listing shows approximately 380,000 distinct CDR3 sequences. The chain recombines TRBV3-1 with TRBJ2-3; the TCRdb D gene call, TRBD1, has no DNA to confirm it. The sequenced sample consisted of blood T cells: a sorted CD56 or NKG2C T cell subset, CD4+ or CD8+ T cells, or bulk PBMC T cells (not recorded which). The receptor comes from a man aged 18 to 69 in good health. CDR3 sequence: CASSPATGVYTQYF.